This entry lists 2 T cell receptor beta chains sequenced from one sample in a study of shared T cell receptors in the human thymus. Sequenced by immunoSEQ multiplex PCR; TCRdb stores in-frame clones only, minus some. This sample has hundreds of thousands of clones, with more than 75% found just once. These data also featured in a second study, about human thymus T cells.

Sample: thymocytes. Receptor source: a boy in the first two years of life with a congenital heart defect.

The chain has TRBV9 and TRBJ2-2; 14 nucleotides match TRBD2. Trimming cost V 4 bases and J 6 bases; bases outside gene matches: 5. CDR3 length: 16 residues. Germline V CDR1 and CDR2: SGDLS, YYNGEE. CDR3 sequence: CASSTRLAGGAGELFF. CDR3 in DNA: TGTGCCAGCAGCACCCGACTAGCGGGAGGGGCCGGGGAGCTGTTTTTT.

This rearrangement joins TRBV28 to TRBJ2-4, with D unresolved. This CDR3 contains 13 residues. Trimming removed 4 bases at V and 0 bases at J, with 4 bases between. CDR1 MDHEN and CDR2 SYDVKM come from the germline V gene. The CDR3 reads CASSSGAKNIQYF. CDR3 nucleotide sequence: TGTGCCAGCAGTTCCGGAGCCAAAAACATTCAGTACTTC.